This T cell receptor beta chain was profiled in a study of early T cells in non-severe SARS-CoV-2 infection. Study-level information: Bulk RNA isolated from unsorted whole blood underwent sequencing; chains were not paired.

V lost 6 bases and J 0 bases, leaving 12 bases between the germline ends. CDR3 length: 15 residues. From germline, CDR1 is SQVTM and CDR2 ANQGSEA. Unique molecular identifiers were affixed to single, distinct cDNA molecules. Each CDR3 protein is one row after TCRdb ran MiXCR on the 5' RACE reads. Among 80,000 to 100,000 distinct CDR3 sequences listed, approximately 10% were seen once. The chain combines TRBV29-1 with TRBJ2-6; D may be TRBD1 or TRBD2 (5 bases each). The material was whole blood, obtained at baseline. This clonotype was obtained from an adult who was a healthcare worker with PCR-confirmed SARS-CoV-2 infection or an uninfected control (not recorded which). Here the CDR3 DNA reads TGCAGCGTGGGGGACGAGTCCTCTGGGGCCAACGTCCTGACTTTC. This encodes CSVGDESSGANVLTF.